The 8 T cell receptor beta chains presented below share a single source sample, sequenced in a study of neurological immune-mediated disorders. TCRdb fed the 5' RACE reads into MiXCR, producing one record per CDR3 protein. The sample yields around 69,000 distinct CDR3 sequences, less than 5.5% seen once. Sequencing was carried out using PBMCs. The receptor source for this set is a man younger than 40 with multiple sclerosis.

At least ten counts were recorded for this clonotype. The chain carries TRBV5-1 and TRBJ1-2; D is uncertain. The V gene's germline CDR1 is SGHRS and CDR2 YFSETQ. The CDR3 contains 16 residues. V shed 0 bases and J shed 2 bases, with 14 bases lying between them. CDR3 in DNA: TGCGCCAGCAGCTTGGACGGAGCGGGATCGAACTATGGCTACACCTTC. Its protein is CASSLDGAGSNYGYTF.

This clonotype showed up many times. The CDR3 bases are TGTGCCACCCGGGGGTCCGTCGCTGAAGCTTTCTTT. The encoded protein is CATRGSVAEAFF. This chain links TRBV12-3 or TRBV12-4 with TRBJ1-1; perhaps TRBD1 as D (5 bases). V lost 10 bases to trimming and J lost 6 bases, with 15 bases between them. The length of the CDR3 is 12 residues.

In nucleotides, the CDR3 is TGTGCCAGCAGCGTAGCAGGAGGGAACACTGAAGCTTTCTTT. Its protein product is CASSVAGGNTEAFF. The chain employs TRBV9 and TRBJ1-1; D is ambiguous. This CDR3 has 14 amino acids. Between the trimmed V and J ends, which lost 0 bases and 1 base, there was a span of 7 bases. The V gene's germline CDR1 is SGDLS and CDR2 YYNGEE.

This clonotype was counted a few times. The gene calls are TRBV4-1 and TRBJ1-1; D is unresolved. V was pared by 3 bases and J by 7 bases, with 12 bases between. The CDR3 runs to 13 residues. Germline V gene lookup returns CDR1 MGHRA and CDR2 YSYEKL. The CDR3, as DNA: TGCGCCAGCAGCCACATCGGGATGATTGAAGCTTTCTTT. Protein: CASSHIGMIEAFF.

In this sample, this clonotype turned up a few times. This chain connects TRBV11-2 to TRBJ1-1; D gene uncertain. CDR3 length: 17 residues. V was shortened by 1 base and J by 2 bases, with 17 bases between the two germline ends. The germline CDR1 and CDR2 sequences are SGHAT and FQNNGV. The CDR3 region has the DNA TGTGCCAGCAGCTTAGTACCCAAGCGGGGAAAAAACACTGAAGCTTTCTTT. It yields the protein CASSLVPKRGKNTEAFF.

This clonotype has more than one count but fewer than ten. The chain has TRBV6-1 and TRBJ1-1; D unresolved. This CDR3 contains 14 residues. V was shortened by 1 base and J by 7 bases, with 13 bases between the two germline ends. Germline V gene sequence: CDR1 MNHNS, CDR2 SASEGT. The CDR3 region is CASSEDPDPIEAFF. The DNA for the CDR3 is TGTGCCAGCAGTGAAGACCCTGACCCTATTGAAGCTTTCTTT.

This clonotype was detected a few times. J is TRBJ1-1 and V is TRBV4-1, with D perhaps matching TRBD1 (6 bases). Germline V gene sequence: CDR1 MGHRA, CDR2 YSYEKL. This CDR3 is built from 16 residues. Deletions cut 2 bases from V and 4 bases from J, with 17 bases between. The CDR3 DNA is TGCGCCAGCAGCCAAAGGGGGGTCCAGGCGGGCACTGAAGCTTTCTTT. Protein sequence: CASSQRGVQAGTEAFF.

This clonotype was detected many times. V and J are TRBV12-3 or TRBV12-4 and TRBJ2-1; possible D gene TRBD1, 7 bases. V was pared by 7 bases and J by 7 bases, with 17 bases between. The CDR3 totals 14 residues. CDR3 DNA sequence: TGTGCCAGCAATGGAGGGGGCACGGCGAATGAGCAGTTCTTC. It translates to CASNGGGTANEQFF.